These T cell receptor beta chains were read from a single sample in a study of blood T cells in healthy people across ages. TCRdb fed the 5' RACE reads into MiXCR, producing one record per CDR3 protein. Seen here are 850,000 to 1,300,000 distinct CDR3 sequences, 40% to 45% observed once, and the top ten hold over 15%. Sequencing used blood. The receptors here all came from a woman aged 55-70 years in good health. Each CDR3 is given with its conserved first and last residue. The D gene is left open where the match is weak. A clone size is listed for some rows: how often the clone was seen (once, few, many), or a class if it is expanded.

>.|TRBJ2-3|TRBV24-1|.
TGTGCCGCCAGTTCAGGGGCAGATACGCAGTATTTT
CAASSGADTQYF
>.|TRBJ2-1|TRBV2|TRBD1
TGTGCCAGCAGTGCAGACAGGGGTGGTGAGCAGTTCTTC
CASSADRGGEQFF
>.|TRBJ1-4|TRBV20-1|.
TGCAGTGCTAGGGGCGGGACACCTAATGAAAAACTGTTTTTT
CSARGGTPNEKLFF
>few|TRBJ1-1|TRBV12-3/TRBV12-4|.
TGTGCCAGCAGTTTAGGTCCTAGCAGGGAGACTGAAGCTTTCTTT
CASSLGPSRETEAFF
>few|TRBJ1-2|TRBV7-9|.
TGTGCCAGCGAAGGGGACTACGACTCTAACTATGGCTACACCTTC
CASEGDYDSNYGYTF
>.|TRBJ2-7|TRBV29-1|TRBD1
TGCAGCGTGAGCGGGACAGGGGTCCACGAGCAGTACTTC
CSVSGTGVHEQYF
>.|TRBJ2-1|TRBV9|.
TGTGCCAGCAGCCAACAGGGAACCTACAATGAGCAGTTCTTC
CASSQQGTYNEQFF
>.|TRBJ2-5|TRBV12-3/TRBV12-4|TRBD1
TGTGCCAGCAGTTTAGGGGGACAGCCCAAAGAGACCCAGTACTTC
CASSLGGQPKETQYF
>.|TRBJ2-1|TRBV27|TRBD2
TGTGCCAGCAGTATCCGACTAGCGGGAGGGCGGAATGAGCAGTTCTTC
CASSIRLAGGRNEQFF
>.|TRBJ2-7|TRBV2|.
TGTGCCAGCACAGGGATGGGCTCCTACGTGCAGTACTTC
CASTGMGSYVQYF
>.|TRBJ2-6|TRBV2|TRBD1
TGTGCCAGCAGTCGAATCAGGGGGCAAGGGGCCTACGTCCTGACTTTC
CASSRIRGQGAYVLTF
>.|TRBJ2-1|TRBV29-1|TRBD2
TGCAGCGTTGTGGGTAGCGGGAGTAGGGATGAGCAGTTCTTC
CSVVGSGSRDEQFF
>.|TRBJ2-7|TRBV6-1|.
TGTGCCACTAGATCCCACGAGCAGTACTTC
CATRSHEQYF
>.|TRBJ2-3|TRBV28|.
TGTGCCAGCAGAGACTACGACGTCCCCAGGAGCACAGATACGCAGTATTTT
CASRDYDVPRSTDTQYF
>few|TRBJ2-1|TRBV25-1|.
TGTGCCAGCAGTGTATATGGCGGTGCCTTGGATGAGCAGTTCTTC
CASSVYGGALDEQFF
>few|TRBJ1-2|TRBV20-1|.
TGCAGTGCTAGAGAACCGACAGGAGGGAACTATGGCTACACCTTC
CSAREPTGGNYGYTF
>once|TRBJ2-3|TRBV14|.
TGTGCCAGCAGCCACCCCGGGCACACAGATACGCAGTATTTT
CASSHPGHTDTQYF
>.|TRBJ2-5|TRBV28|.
TGTGCCAGCAGTTTATCGGCGGCAGGGTCACAAGAGACCCAGTACTTC
CASSLSAAGSQETQYF
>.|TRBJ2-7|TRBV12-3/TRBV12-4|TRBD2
TGTGCCAGCAGCAGGAGCGGGAGTGCTGAGCAGTACTTC
CASSRSGSAEQYF
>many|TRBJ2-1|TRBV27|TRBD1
TGTGCCAGCAGTTTCGGGGACAGCAATGAGCAGTTCTTC
CASSFGDSNEQFF
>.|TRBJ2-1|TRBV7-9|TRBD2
TGTGCCAGTGCGACTAGCGGGAGATATAATGAGCAGTTCTTC
CASATSGRYNEQFF
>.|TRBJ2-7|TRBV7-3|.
TGTGCCAGCAGCCGTGGCGGCAGTCGAAACGAGCAGTACTTC
CASSRGGSRNEQYF
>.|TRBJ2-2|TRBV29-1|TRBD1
TGCAGCGTTCGGACAGGGAGCACCGGGGAGCTGTTTTTT
CSVRTGSTGELFF
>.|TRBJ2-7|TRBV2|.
TGTGCCAGCAGTGAAGCTCCCCTCTACGAGCAGTACTTC
CASSEAPLYEQYF
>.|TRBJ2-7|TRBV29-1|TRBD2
TGCAGCGTTGAAGAAGGGACTAGCGGGAGGGTTGCCTACGAGCAGTACTTC
CSVEEGTSGRVAYEQYF
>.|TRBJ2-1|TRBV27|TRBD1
TGTGCCAGCAGGCGGACAGGGGGGAACAATGAGCAGTTCTTC
CASRRTGGNNEQFF
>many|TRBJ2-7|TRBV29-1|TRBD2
TGCAGCGTGACTAGCGGGAGGAACGAGCAGTACTTC
CSVTSGRNEQYF